Below are 19 T cell receptor beta chains sequenced from a single sample in a study of cytomegalovirus exposure and HLA in healthy donors. PCR amplification relied on 60 Vbeta primers (plus 13 Jbeta primers). The method was immunoSEQ multiplex PCR; TCRdb's version includes in-frame clones alone and lacks a portion of them. The data contain 80,000 to 95,000 clones, about 79% of them singletons. The sample taken for sequencing was PBMCs. Receptors originate from a female donor in good health and CMV-seronegative.

The chain has TRBV5-7 and TRBJ1-2; TRBD1 is a possible D gene (5 bases). TRBV5-7 counts as an open reading frame of uncertain function. The CDR3 covers 13 residues. The V and J ends lost 0 bases and 7 bases respectively, with 10 bases between them. The CDR3 reads CASSLESRAGYTF. Here the CDR3 DNA reads TGTGCCAGCAGCTTGGAATCCAGGGCTGGCTACACCTTC.

This chain links TRBV5-1 with TRBJ2-6; D unresolved. Between the trimmed V and J ends, which lost 0 bases and 0 bases, there was a span of 4 bases. The CDR3 consists of 15 residues. The germline V gene has CDR1 SGHRS and CDR2 YFSETQ. The CDR3 sequence is CASSLGSSGANVLTF. The CDR3 nucleotides read TGCGCCAGCAGCTTGGGGAGCTCTGGGGCCAACGTCCTGACTTTC.

The genes are TRBV25-1 and TRBJ2-3; 11 bases match TRBD2. This CDR3 is 15 amino acids long. The V segment lost 2 bases and the J segment 5 bases; nucleotides outside the gene matches: 3. CDR1 is MGHDK and CDR2 is SYGVNS in the germline V gene. The CDR3 sequence: CASSEAGTSGDTQYF. DNA of the CDR3: TGTGCCAGCAGTGAAGCCGGGACTAGCGGAGATACGCAGTATTTT.

This CDR3 is CASSPWDRVSEQYF. The CDR3 DNA is TGTGCCAGCAGTCCTTGGGACAGGGTATCCGAGCAGTACTTC. The gene calls are TRBV27 and TRBJ2-7; 9 bases are shared with TRBD1. The J segment lost 6 bases and the V segment lost 5 bases, leaving 8 bases of the junction unmatched. Germline V CDR1 and CDR2: MNHEY, SMNVEV (reference sequence). This CDR3 is 14 amino acids long.

The chain carries TRBV28 and TRBJ2-5; TRBD1 aligns across 9 bases. Germline V gene sequence: CDR1 MDHEN, CDR2 SYDVKM. The CDR3 totals 14 residues. V was pared by 6 bases and J by 4 bases, with 6 bases of the junction left unmatched. In DNA, the CDR3 is TGTGCCAGCAGCCCAGGGGACAGGGTAGAGACCCAGTACTTC. Its translation: CASSPGDRVETQYF.

This chain links TRBV11-1 with TRBJ1-6; D gene ambiguous. The ends were cut back, 5 bases at V and 9 bases at J, with 11 bases in the middle. In germline, CDR1 is SGHAT, CDR2 FQDESV (reference sequence). There are 13 residues in the CDR3. Here the CDR3 DNA reads TGTGCCAGCAGCCCCGTCCCTGTTTCACCCCTCCACTTT. As protein: CASSPVPVSPLHF.

The rearrangement links TRBV30 to TRBJ2-7; a possible D gene is TRBD1 (6 bases). Trimming shortened V by 1 base and J by 7 bases, and 11 bases separated the two germline ends. Germline CDR1 is GTSNPN and CDR2 is SVGIG (reference sequence). This CDR3 spans 12 amino acids. CDR3 nucleotide sequence: TGTGCCTGGAGTGGGCCAGGGACAGAGCAGTACTTC. Protein: CAWSGPGTEQYF.

This rearrangement joins TRBV9 to TRBJ2-7; TRBD1 might be the D (6 bases). Germline assignment: CDR1 SGDLS and CDR2 YYNGEE. This CDR3 has 15 residues. V was trimmed by 2 bases and J by 6 bases, leaving 18 bases between them. The CDR3, as DNA: TGTGCCAGCAGCGTTGGTGTAGTGGGGGCCCGCGAGCAGTACTTC. Its protein is CASSVGVVGAREQYF.

The chain links TRBV4-3 to TRBJ2-6, with D possibly matching TRBD2 (6 bases). The CDR3 extends over 20 amino acids. CDR1 and CDR2 from the germline V gene are LGHNA and YSLEER. Trimming took 4 bases from V and 1 from J, leaving 23 bases between them. The DNA of the CDR3 is TGCGCCAGCAGCCTAGTTCTTCCGGGGGTACCAAATTCTGGGGCCAACGTCCTGACTTTC. It codes for CASSLVLPGVPNSGANVLTF.

The J gene is TRBJ2-5, the V gene TRBV14, with 7 positions matching TRBD2. V dropped 0 bases and J dropped 7; count of bases not matched to a gene: 5. Germline V gene sequence: CDR1 SGHDN, CDR2 FVKESK. CDR3 size: 14 residues. This CDR3 reads CASSQDRTRGTQYF. The CDR3 bases are TGTGCCAGCAGCCAAGATCGGACTAGGGGGACCCAGTACTTC.

The chain couples TRBV4-1 to TRBJ2-7, with 9 bases that match TRBD2. Trimming at V came to 3 bases and at J to 0 bases, leaving 6 bases not matched to a gene. Germline CDR1 is MGHRA and CDR2 is YSYEKL. The CDR3 is made up of 16 amino acids. In DNA, the CDR3 is TGCGCCAGCAGCCAGTTTCTTAGCGGGAGCTCCTACGAGCAGTACTTC. It yields the protein CASSQFLSGSSYEQYF.

The V and J genes are TRBV7-3 and TRBJ2-1, with 10 bases that match TRBD2. This CDR3 region has 13 residues. After removal of 5 bases from V and 12 bases from J, the junction contained 7 bases not matched to a gene. Germline CDR1 and CDR2: SGHTA and FQGTGA. The CDR3 loop is CASSLELAGLQFF. In nucleotides, the CDR3 is TGTGCCAGCAGCCTCGAACTAGCGGGGCTGCAGTTCTTC.

The gene calls are TRBV6-5 and TRBJ1-3, with 7 bases that match TRBD1. The CDR3 contains 13 residues. V gave up 7 bases and J gave up 3 bases; unmatched junction bases: 3. The germline gives CDR1 MNHEY, CDR2 SVGAGI. The CDR3 here is CASTTGDGNTIYF. The CDR3 nucleotides are TGTGCCAGCACAACAGGGGATGGAAACACCATATATTTT.

The chain has TRBV12-5 and TRBJ2-1; maybe TRBD1 (5 bases). Germline V gene sequence: CDR1 LGHNT, CDR2 FRNRAP. Trimming took off 1 base at V and 10 bases at J, with 11 bases between the two ends. This CDR3 comprises 13 residues. Here the CDR3 DNA reads TGTGCTAGTGGTTTGGAGGGGTTGCTGGAGCAGTTCTTC. Encoded protein: CASGLEGLLEQFF. Full variable domain (outside the CDR3, taken from reference TRBV12-5 and TRBJ2-1): DARVTQTPRHKVTEMGQEVTMRCQPILGHNTVFWYRQTMMQGLELLAYFRNRAPLDDSGMPKDRFSAEMPDATLATLKIQPSEPRDSAVYFCASGLEGLLEQFFGPGTRLTVL.

The chain uses TRBV6-1 and TRBJ1-2; the match to TRBD1 covers 9 bases. Germline assignment: CDR1 MNHNS and CDR2 SASEGT. CDR3 size: 14 residues. The J segment lost 8 bases and the V segment lost 4 bases, leaving 8 bases of the junction unmatched. The CDR3 nucleotides are TGTGCCAGCAGTGGGACGGGACAGGGATCCGGCTACACCTTC. The encoded protein is CASSGTGQGSGYTF.

The V gene is TRBV10-3, the J gene TRBJ2-7; TRBD1 matches at 7 bases. Per the germline V gene, CDR1 is ENHRY and CDR2 is SYGVKD. Trimming cost V 9 bases and J 0 bases; bases outside gene matches: 5. CDR3 length equals 13 residues. The DNA for the CDR3 is TGTGCCATGTCCGGGACAGTCTCCTACGAGCAGTACTTC. This translates into CAMSGTVSYEQYF.

The chain employs TRBV15 and TRBJ2-7, with D possibly matching TRBD2 (6 bases). The germline gives CDR1 LNHNV, CDR2 YYDKDF (reference sequence). V was shortened by 0 bases and J by 4 bases, with 13 bases between the two germline ends. The CDR3 loop spans 15 amino acids. CDR3 residues: CATSRDLEGRYEQYF. The CDR3 bases are TGTGCCACCAGCAGAGATCTGGAAGGGAGGTACGAGCAGTACTTC.

The rearrangement joins TRBV6-6 to TRBJ1-2; 7 bases fit TRBD1. V shed 7 bases, J shed 8 bases, and the junction held 10 bases outside the gene matches. The CDR3 totals 13 residues. CDR1 is MNHNY and CDR2 is SVGAGI in the germline V gene (reference sequence). The CDR3 loop is CASNLDRERGYTF. For the CDR3, the DNA is TGTGCCAGCAACCTCGACAGGGAGCGAGGCTACACCTTC.

The chain uses TRBV5-1 and TRBJ1-4, with D unresolved. CDR1 SGHRS and CDR2 YFSETQ come from the germline V gene. The CDR3 has 13 amino acids. Trimming took off 5 bases at V and 4 bases at J, with 9 bases between the two ends. CDR3 DNA sequence: TGCGCCAGCAGTGTGGCCCTTAATGAAAAACTGTTTTTT. Translation gives CASSVALNEKLFF. Variable domain in full (rest from reference TRBV5-1 and TRBJ1-4): KAGVTQTPRYLIKTRGQQVTLSCSPISGHRSVSWYQQTPGQGLQFLFEYFSETQRNKGNFPGRFSGRQFSNSRSEMNVSTLELGDSALYLCASSVALNEKLFFGSGTQLSVL.